These T cell receptor beta chains were read from a single sample in a study of T cell responses to AZD1222 COVID-19 vaccine. The data were produced by immunoSEQ multiplex PCR, yet TCRdb's version contains in-frame clones alone and is incomplete. The table lists about 120,000 clones, approximately 85% of them singletons, with 9.4% in the top ten. Material: peripheral blood, obtained on day 0 of AZD1222 vaccination. The receptors were sampled from an adult in good health. Both conserved end residues are part of each CDR3. Each record gives: D gene, J gene, clone size, V gene, CDR3 DNA, CDR3 protein. The D gene is left open where the match is weak. Only part of the rows carry a size: once, few, many, or a class if the clone is expanded.

>NA|TRBJ2-1|NA|TRBV27
TGTGCCAGCAGTTACACAGGGAACAATGAGCAGTTCTTC
CASSYTGNNEQFF
>NA|TRBJ2-5|NA|TRBV20-1
TGCAGTGCTATCCTTTATACCCAGTACTTC
CSAILYTQYF
>NA|TRBJ2-7|NA|TRBV19
TGTGCCAGTAGTCTCTCGACGGCTCCATCTTACGAGCAGTACTTC
CASSLSTAPSYEQYF
>TRBD1|TRBJ1-1|NA|TRBV5-1
TGCGCCAGCAGCTTGGAGGCCCCAGGGGGCTTAGGGGAAAACACTGAAGCTTTCTTT
CASSLEAPGGLGENTEAFF
>TRBD1|TRBJ1-2|NA|TRBV11-3
TGTGCCAGCAGCTTAGGGACAGGGGGCGGCTATGGCTACACCTTC
CASSLGTGGGYGYTF
>TRBD2|TRBJ2-1|NA|TRBV14
TGTGCCAGCAGCCCCCGGACTAGCGGGAGTGAGCAGTTCTTC
CASSPRTSGSEQFF
>TRBD1|TRBJ2-2|NA|TRBV15
TGTGCCACCAGCAGAGAGGGACAGGGGGTCACCGGGGAGCTGTTTTTT
CATSREGQGVTGELFF
>NA|TRBJ1-2|NA|TRBV29-1
TGCAGCGTCGGACATTCTGGCTACACCTTC
CSVGHSGYTF
>TRBD2|TRBJ2-7|NA|TRBV12-3/TRBV12-4
TGTGCCAGCAGCACTAGCGGTTCCTACGAGCAGTACTTC
CASSTSGSYEQYF
>NA|TRBJ2-2|NA|TRBV19
TGTGCCATCGGACAGAACACCGGGGAGCTGTTTTTT
CAIGQNTGELFF
>TRBD1|TRBJ2-2|NA|TRBV5-1
TGCGCCAGCAGCTTGCCGACAGGGGACACCGGGGAGCTGTTTTTT
CASSLPTGDTGELFF
>NA|TRBJ1-5|NA|TRBV6-1
TGTGCCAGCAGTGAAGGCAGGGTTCAGCCCCAGCATTTT
CASSEGRVQPQHF
>NA|TRBJ1-1|NA|TRBV11-3
TGTGCCAGCAGCCCCCCCGGGGGGCGGGCTTTCTTT
CASSPPGGRAFF
>NA|TRBJ1-3|NA|TRBV7-9
TGTGCCAGCAGCTCGTGGGGACTTTCCTCTGGAAACACCATATATTTT
CASSSWGLSSGNTIYF
>NA|TRBJ1-6|NA|TRBV30
TGTGCCTGGAGATCCCGAAGCTCCTATAATTCACCCCTCCACTTT
CAWRSRSSYNSPLHF
>TRBD2|TRBJ2-3|NA|TRBV10-1
TGCGCCAGCAGTGAATCGTCCGGGAGGACGATAGATACGCAGTATTTT
CASSESSGRTIDTQYF
>TRBD2|TRBJ2-7|NA|TRBV24-1
TGTGCCACCAGTGCTAGCGGGAGTTACGAGCAGTACTTC
CATSASGSYEQYF
>NA|TRBJ2-5|NA|TRBV18
TGTGCCAGCTCACCATTGGGTACAGTACAAGAGACCCAGTACTTC
CASSPLGTVQETQYF
>TRBD1|TRBJ2-7|NA|TRBV7-2
TGTGCCAGCAGCTTAAACAGGGGCTACGAGCAGTACTTC
CASSLNRGYEQYF
>TRBD1|TRBJ1-5|NA|TRBV2
TGTGCCAGCGGCCCGGGACAGGGGAGCAATCAGCCCCAGCATTTT
CASGPGQGSNQPQHF
>NA|TRBJ2-6|NA|TRBV7-2
TGTGCCAGCAGCTTAGGTGGAGCCAAGACTGGGGCCAACGTCCTGACTTTC
CASSLGGAKTGANVLTF
>NA|TRBJ1-1|NA|TRBV12-3/TRBV12-4
TGTGCCAGCAGTTTCCTCAGGGACACTGAAGCTTTCTTT
CASSFLRDTEAFF
>NA|TRBJ2-3|NA|TRBV7-2
TGTGCCAGCAGCTACGGGGGGCGGACAGATACGCAGTATTTT
CASSYGGRTDTQYF
>NA|TRBJ1-2|NA|TRBV18
TGTGCCAGCTCACCGGCAGTTAACTATGGCTACACCTTC
CASSPAVNYGYTF
>NA|TRBJ1-4|NA|TRBV29-1
TGCAGCGTTTCTGCCGGGGGGTATGAAAAACTGTTTTTT
CSVSAGGYEKLFF
>NA|TRBJ1-5|NA|TRBV10-3
TGTGCCATCAGTGATTCGGGGGTAGGCAATCAGCCCCAGCATTTT
CAISDSGVGNQPQHF
>TRBD1|TRBJ2-4|NA|TRBV11-3
TGTGCCAGCAGCTCTGGACAGGGGGCAGCCAAAAACATTCAGTACTTC
CASSSGQGAAKNIQYF
>NA|TRBJ1-3|NA|TRBV3-1/TRBV3-2
TGTGCCAGCAGCCAAGAACACAGCCCGTCTGGAAACACCATATATTTT
CASSQEHSPSGNTIYF
>NA|TRBJ2-5|NA|TRBV6-5
TGTGCCAGCAGTCCCCTCGCGGGGTCGCTAGGTACCCAGTACTTC
CASSPLAGSLGTQYF
>TRBD2|TRBJ2-7|NA|TRBV7-2
TGTGCCAGCAGCTTAGTGCCGGTCGGCGGGGGGGCCTACGAGCAGTACTTC
CASSLVPVGGGAYEQYF
>NA|TRBJ1-6|NA|TRBV7-2
TGTGCCAGCAGCCGCTTGTTGGCTAGCTCCTATAATTCACCCCTCCACTTT
CASSRLLASSYNSPLHF
>NA|TRBJ2-7|NA|TRBV12-3/TRBV12-4
TGTGCCAGCTGCAGAGGACAGTCCTACGAGCAGTACTTC
CASCRGQSYEQYF
>TRBD2|TRBJ2-1|NA|TRBV7-2
TGTGCCGGCAAACTAGGATACGGGGGGTTCGATGAGCAGTTCTTC
CAGKLGYGGFDEQFF
>NA|TRBJ2-6|NA|TRBV4-1
TGCGCCAGCAGCCAGGGTCGACTAGTTGAACTCTCCTCTGGGGCCAACGTCCTGACTTTC
CASSQGRLVELSSGANVLTF
>NA|TRBJ1-3|NA|TRBV18
TGTGCCAGCTCACCACAGTTGTCGGACTCTGGAAACACCATATATTTT
CASSPQLSDSGNTIYF
>NA|TRBJ1-2|once|TRBV7-9
TGTGCCAGCAGCCCAGGGTTGGAATTGCGATACACCTTC
CASSPGLELRYTF
>NA|TRBJ1-1|NA|TRBV18
TGTGCCAGCTCACCACCGAGGATAGACACTGAAGCTTTCTTT
CASSPPRIDTEAFF
>NA|TRBJ2-6|NA|TRBV11-2
TGTGCCAGCAGCTTATGGGAAACGGGGGCCAACGTCCTGACTTTC
CASSLWETGANVLTF
>NA|TRBJ2-7|NA|TRBV28
TGTGCCAGCCAACGCTACGAGCAGTACTTC
CASQRYEQYF
>TRBD1|TRBJ1-2|NA|TRBV4-1
TGCGCCAGCAGCCAGGACAGGATTGGCTACACCTTC
CASSQDRIGYTF
>TRBD2|TRBJ2-7|NA|TRBV19
TGTGCCAGTAGCCTTGAAGGTAGCGGGGCCTACGAGCAGTACTTC
CASSLEGSGAYEQYF
>TRBD1|TRBJ2-7|NA|TRBV5-6
TGTGCCAGCAGCTTGGCGGTACAGGGGACCTACGAGCAGTACTTC
CASSLAVQGTYEQYF
>NA|TRBJ2-7|NA|TRBV4-1
TGCGCCAGCAGCCCAGTCCTGCGGGGCAACGAGCAGTACTTC
CASSPVLRGNEQYF
>NA|TRBJ1-1|NA|TRBV6-5
TGTGCCAGCACCCCATCCCTTGGTCGGTTAACTGAAGCTTTCTTT
CASTPSLGRLTEAFF
>TRBD1|TRBJ1-2|NA|TRBV3-1/TRBV3-2
TGTGCCAGCAGCCAAGAAGGGTTTATGGGACAGGATGGCTACACCTTC
CASSQEGFMGQDGYTF
>TRBD1|TRBJ2-5|NA|TRBV19
TGTGCCAGTAGTGGTGGGTCAGGGGGTTTTGTAGAGACCCAGTACTTC
CASSGGSGGFVETQYF
>NA|TRBJ1-1|few|TRBV9
TGTGCCAGCAGCCCAAATTGGGGCACTGAAGCTTTCTTT
CASSPNWGTEAFF
>NA|TRBJ2-7|NA|TRBV3-1/TRBV3-2
TGTGCCAGCAGCCAAGTTGGGTACGAGCAGTACTTC
CASSQVGYEQYF
>NA|TRBJ1-5|NA|TRBV10-3
TGTGCCATCAGTGAGGAGGAGGGACATCAGCCCCAGCATTTT
CAISEEEGHQPQHF
>NA|TRBJ2-7|NA|TRBV19
TGTGCCAGTGGGTTGGGAAGCTACGAGCAGTACTTC
CASGLGSYEQYF
>NA|TRBJ2-1|NA|TRBV7-9
TGTGCCAGCAGCTTGACAAGCTCCTACAATGAGCAGTTCTTC
CASSLTSSYNEQFF
>NA|TRBJ2-7|once|TRBV18
TGTGCCAGCTCATTATTCGGGACGGAGAGCTCCTACGAGCAGTACTTC
CASSLFGTESSYEQYF
>TRBD1|TRBJ1-2|NA|TRBV27
TGTGCCAGCAGTTTATCTGGGACAGCCTATGGCTACACCTTC
CASSLSGTAYGYTF
>TRBD1|TRBJ2-7|NA|TRBV10-3
TGTGCCATCAGACAGGACAGGGGTACGGACGAGCAGTACTTC
CAIRQDRGTDEQYF
>NA|TRBJ1-2|NA|TRBV30
TGTGCCTGGAGTGTAGTCTCCACAGGCCGGGGCTACACCTTC
CAWSVVSTGRGYTF
>NA|TRBJ1-2|NA|TRBV5-1
TGCGCCAGCAGCTTAGGAGGGGACGACTATGGCTACACCTTC
CASSLGGDDYGYTF